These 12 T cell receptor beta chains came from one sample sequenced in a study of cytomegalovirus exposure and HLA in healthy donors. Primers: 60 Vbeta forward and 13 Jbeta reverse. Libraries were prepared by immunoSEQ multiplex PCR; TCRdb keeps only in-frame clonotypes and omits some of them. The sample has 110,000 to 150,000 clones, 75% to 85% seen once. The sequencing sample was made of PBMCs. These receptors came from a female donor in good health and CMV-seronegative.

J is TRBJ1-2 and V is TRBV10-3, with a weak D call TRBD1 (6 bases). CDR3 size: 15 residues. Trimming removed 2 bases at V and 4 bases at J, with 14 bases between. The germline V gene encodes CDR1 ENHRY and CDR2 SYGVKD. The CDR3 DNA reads TGTGCCATCAGTGAGGTATTGAGGACAGTCTATGGCTACACCTTC. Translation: CAISEVLRTVYGYTF.

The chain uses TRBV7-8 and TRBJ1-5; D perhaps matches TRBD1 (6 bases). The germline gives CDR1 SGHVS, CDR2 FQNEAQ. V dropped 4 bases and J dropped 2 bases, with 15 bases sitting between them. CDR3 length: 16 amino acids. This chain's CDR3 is CASSSDRRIGNQPQHF. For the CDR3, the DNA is TGTGCCAGCAGCTCAGACAGGAGGATTGGCAATCAGCCCCAGCATTTT.

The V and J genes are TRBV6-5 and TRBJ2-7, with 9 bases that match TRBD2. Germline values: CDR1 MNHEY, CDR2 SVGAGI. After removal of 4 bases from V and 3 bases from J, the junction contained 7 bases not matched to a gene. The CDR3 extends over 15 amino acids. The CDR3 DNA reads TGTGCCAGCAGTTCCACGACTAGCGGAAGCTACGAGCAGTACTTC. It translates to CASSSTTSGSYEQYF.

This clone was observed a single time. CDR3 coding DNA: TGTGCCTGGAGTGGCCCACGAGAGGCGGGCGGGAGGGTCGATGAGCAGTTCTTC. It codes for CAWSGPREAGGRVDEQFF. V is TRBV30 and J is TRBJ2-1; TRBD2 agrees at 9 bases. This CDR3 contains 18 residues. With 1 base clipped from V and 8 bases from J, the junction kept 18 bases outside the gene matches. Germline loops: CDR1 GTSNPN, CDR2 SVGIG (reference sequence).

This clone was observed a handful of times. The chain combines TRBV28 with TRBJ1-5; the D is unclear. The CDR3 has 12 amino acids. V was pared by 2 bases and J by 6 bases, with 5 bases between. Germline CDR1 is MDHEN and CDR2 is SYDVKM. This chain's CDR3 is CASSLAGQPQHF. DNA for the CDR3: TGTGCCAGCAGTTTAGCCGGTCAGCCCCAGCATTTT.

CDR3 loop: CASSLVSGDGNTIYF. As DNA, the CDR3 is TGCGCCAGCAGCTTGGTGTCAGGGGATGGAAACACCATATATTTT. The chain uses TRBV5-1 and TRBJ1-3, with D possibly TRBD1 on 6 matching bases. The CDR3 has 15 residues. The germline V gene encodes CDR1 SGHRS and CDR2 YFSETQ. Trimming left V 0 bases short and J 3 bases short, with 10 bases between.

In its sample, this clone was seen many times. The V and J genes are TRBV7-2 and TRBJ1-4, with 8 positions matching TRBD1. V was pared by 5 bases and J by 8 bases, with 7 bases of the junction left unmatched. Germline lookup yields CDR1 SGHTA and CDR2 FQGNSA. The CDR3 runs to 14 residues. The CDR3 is CASSRTGQGEKLFF. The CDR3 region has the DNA TGTGCCAGCAGCCGGACAGGGCAGGGCGAAAAACTGTTTTTT.

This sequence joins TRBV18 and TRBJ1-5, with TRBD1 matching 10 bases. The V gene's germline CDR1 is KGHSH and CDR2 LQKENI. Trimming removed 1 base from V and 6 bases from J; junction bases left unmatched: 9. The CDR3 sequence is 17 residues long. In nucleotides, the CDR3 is TGTGCCAGCTCACCACAAGTCGACAGGGGGCGAGGTCAGCCCCAGCATTTT. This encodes CASSPQVDRGRGQPQHF.

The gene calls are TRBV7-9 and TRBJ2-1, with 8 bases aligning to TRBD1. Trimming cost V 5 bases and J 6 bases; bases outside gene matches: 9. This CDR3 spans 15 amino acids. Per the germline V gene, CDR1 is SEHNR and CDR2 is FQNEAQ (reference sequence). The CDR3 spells CASSPRGLGPNEQFF. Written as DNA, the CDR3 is TGTGCCAGCAGCCCCAGGGGGCTTGGGCCCAATGAGCAGTTCTTC. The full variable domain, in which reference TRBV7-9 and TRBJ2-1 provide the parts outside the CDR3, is DTGVSQNPRHKITKRGQNVTFRCDPISEHNRLYWYRQTLGQGPEFLTYFQNEAQLEKSRLLSDRFSAERPKGSFSTLEIQRTEQGDSAMYLCASSPRGLGPNEQFFGPGTRLTVL.

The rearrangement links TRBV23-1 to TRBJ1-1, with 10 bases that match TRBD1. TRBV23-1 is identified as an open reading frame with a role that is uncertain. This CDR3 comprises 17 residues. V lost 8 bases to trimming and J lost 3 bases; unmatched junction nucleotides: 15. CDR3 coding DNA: TGCGCCAGCCGGACAGGCGGGACAGGGGCTTGGGACACTGAAGCTTTCTTT. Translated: CASRTGGTGAWDTEAFF.

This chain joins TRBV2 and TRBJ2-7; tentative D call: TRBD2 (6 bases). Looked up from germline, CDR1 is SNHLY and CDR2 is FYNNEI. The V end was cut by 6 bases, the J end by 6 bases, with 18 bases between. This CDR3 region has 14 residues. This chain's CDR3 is CASRVLAHQGEQYF. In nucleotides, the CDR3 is TGTGCCAGCAGAGTACTAGCCCACCAGGGCGAGCAGTACTTC.

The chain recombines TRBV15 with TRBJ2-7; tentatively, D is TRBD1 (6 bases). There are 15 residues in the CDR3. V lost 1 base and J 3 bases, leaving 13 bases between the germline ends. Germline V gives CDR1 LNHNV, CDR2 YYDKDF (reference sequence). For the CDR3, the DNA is TGTGCCACCAGCAGAGGTGCGACAGGCGGCTACGAGCAGTACTTC. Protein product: CATSRGATGGYEQYF.